Presented here are 22 T cell receptor beta chains from one specimen sequenced in a study of blood T cell repertoires in COVID-19. Profiling relied on immunoSEQ multiplex PCR, and the TCRdb table lists in-frame clones only, not all of them. This sample yields 650,000 to 800,000 clones, of which about 90% are seen a single time; under 0.3% belongs to the top ten. The sample was peripheral blood. The receptor source for this set is a woman aged 18-29 years with acute or convalescent COVID-19.

The genes are TRBV18 and TRBJ1-4; a possible D gene is TRBD1 (5 bases). This CDR3 region has 16 residues. The germline V gene encodes CDR1 KGHSH and CDR2 LQKENI. The V end was cut by 3 bases, the J end by 8 bases, with 19 bases between. CDR3 region: CASSPGEGGRKEKLFF. The CDR3 DNA follows: TGTGCCAGCTCACCGGGGGAGGGCGGTCGAAAGGAAAAACTGTTTTTT.

This chain links TRBV19 with TRBJ1-1; D might be TRBD1 (6 bases). CDR1 and CDR2 (germline): LNHDA, SQIVND (reference sequence). V was cut by 3 bases and J by 6 bases, with 14 bases left in between. This CDR3 region has 14 residues. CDR3 nucleotide sequence: TGTGCCAGTAGTATCGGGCAGGGGCCAGCTGAAGCTTTCTTT. Translation gives CASSIGQGPAEAFF.

The CDR3 nucleotides are TGTGCCAGCAGCCAAAGGACTAGCGGGGGGACCACTCAGATGAACACCGGGGAGCTGTTTTTT. It translates to CASSQRTSGGTTQMNTGELFF. The chain carries TRBV4-2 and TRBJ2-2; 14 nucleotides agree with TRBD2. Germline V gene lookup returns CDR1 LGHNA and CDR2 YNFKEQ. The CDR3 length is 21 residues. V lost 2 bases to trimming and J lost 1 base; unmatched junction nucleotides: 12.

The V call is TRBV25-1, the J call TRBJ1-2; perhaps TRBD1 as D (6 bases). Germline V gives CDR1 MGHDK, CDR2 SYGVNS. Trimming pared 1 base from V and 3 bases from J, leaving 18 bases between. The CDR3 length is 17 residues. CDR3: CASSESGGREVDYGYTF. In DNA, the CDR3 is TGTGCCAGCAGTGAATCGGGGGGGCGCGAAGTTGACTATGGCTACACCTTC.

This clone appeared a few times. The chain uses TRBV5-1 and TRBJ1-4, with 8 nucleotides matching TRBD1. The V gene end was trimmed by 3 bases and the J gene end by 8 bases; junction bases not matched to a gene: 6. The germline V gene encodes CDR1 SGHRS and CDR2 YFSETQ. The CDR3 covers 14 residues. For the CDR3, the DNA is TGCGCCAGCAGCTCCGCTGGACAGGGCGAAAAACTGTTTTTT. It is translated as CASSSAGQGEKLFF.

With respect to this clone: Other DNA variants within this sample encode the same CDR3. The chain has TRBV4-1 and TRBJ2-3; 8 bases are shared with TRBD2. CDR1 is MGHRA, CDR2 YSYEKL, per germline. The CDR3 contains 15 residues. Germline trimming cut 0 bases from V and 6 bases from J; bases unmatched to any gene: 5. The chain's CDR3 is CASSQDRGGSDTQYF. DNA of the CDR3: TGCGCCAGCAGCCAAGATCGCGGGGGGTCCGATACGCAGTATTTT.

The chain has TRBV5-1 and TRBJ1-1; 8 bases align to TRBD1. V was pared by 2 bases and J by 1 base, with 7 bases of the junction left unmatched. CDR3 length: 16 amino acids. Germline loops: CDR1 SGHRS, CDR2 YFSETQ. CDR3 nucleotides: TGCGCCAGCAGCTTTCGACAGGGGATAGGGAACACTGAAGCTTTCTTT. It is translated as CASSFRQGIGNTEAFF.

The V and J genes are TRBV6-2 or TRBV6-3 and TRBJ1-4; D unresolved. V dropped 1 base and J dropped 6 bases, with 3 bases sitting between them. The germline V gene encodes CDR1 MNHEY and CDR2 SVGEGT. The CDR3 contains 12 residues. Here the CDR3 reads CASSYFDEKLFF. CDR3 coding DNA: TGTGCCAGCAGTTACTTCGATGAAAAACTGTTTTTT.

The CDR3 bases are TGCGCCAGCAGCTTCACTAGTAACACTGAAGCTTTCTTT. Its translation is CASSFTSNTEAFF. The genes are TRBV5-1 and TRBJ1-1, with D hard to call. Germline CDR1 SGHRS, CDR2 YFSETQ. The CDR3 totals 13 residues. V was shortened by 2 bases and J by 2 bases, with 7 bases between the two germline ends.

The chain recombines TRBV19 with TRBJ2-2, with D perhaps matching TRBD2 (5 bases). The CDR3 loop spans 16 amino acids. Germline assignment: CDR1 LNHDA and CDR2 SQIVND (reference sequence). Between the trimmed V and J ends, which lost 1 base and 4 bases, there was a span of 13 bases. CDR3 region: CASSIVRGSGTGELFF. The CDR3 coding sequence is TGTGCCAGTAGTATAGTTCGGGGATCGGGCACCGGGGAGCTGTTTTTT.

The CDR3 is CASSVGGVLGEKLFF. For the CDR3, the DNA is TGTGCCAGCAGCGTAGGGGGGGTCCTGGGTGAAAAACTGTTTTTT. This chain uses TRBV9 with TRBJ1-4; tentative D call: TRBD1 (5 bases). This CDR3 is 15 amino acids long. Trimming left V 0 bases short and J 7 bases short, with 13 bases between. The germline CDR1 and CDR2 sequences are SGDLS and YYNGEE.

This chain uses TRBV5-6 with TRBJ2-3; 12 bases line up with TRBD1. The CDR3 runs to 18 residues. With V trimmed by 3 bases and J by 6 bases, 14 bases remained unmatched. Germline V gene sequence: CDR1 SGHDT, CDR2 YYEEEE. The CDR3 loop reads CASSSLWDRGPQRDTQYF. For the CDR3, the DNA is TGTGCCAGCAGCTCCCTGTGGGACAGGGGGCCACAGAGGGATACGCAGTATTTT.

This chain uses TRBV30 with TRBJ2-7, with a tentative D call TRBD2 (6 bases). V was clipped by 2 bases and J by 2 bases, with 7 bases between them. The germline gives CDR1 GTSNPN, CDR2 SVGIG (reference sequence). The CDR3 has 12 amino acids. This chain's CDR3 is CAWSPGAYEQYF. Here the CDR3 DNA reads TGTGCCTGGAGTCCGGGAGCCTACGAGCAGTACTTC.

The CDR3 DNA reads TGTGCCAGCAGTCCCGACAGGGGAAAAGGAAACACCATATATTTT. Protein sequence: CASSPDRGKGNTIYF. The rearrangement links TRBV7-9 to TRBJ1-3; 8 nucleotides agree with TRBD1. Germline CDR1 reads SEHNR; CDR2 reads FQNEAQ (reference sequence). The CDR3 consists of 15 residues. V was pared by 6 bases and J by 4 bases, with 8 bases of the junction left unmatched. The variable domain in full, with the rest retrieved from reference TRBV7-9 and TRBJ1-3, is DTGVSQNPRHKITKRGQNVTFRCDPISEHNRLYWYRQTLGQGPEFLTYFQNEAQLEKSRLLSDRFSAERPKGSFSTLEIQRTEQGDSAMYLCASSPDRGKGNTIYFGEGSWLTVV.

The chain couples TRBV5-6 to TRBJ1-6; TRBD1 aligns across 10 bases. This CDR3 spans 16 amino acids. The J segment lost 9 bases and the V segment lost 7 bases, leaving 13 bases of the junction unmatched. Per germline, CDR1 SGHDT and CDR2 YYEEEE. The CDR3 DNA follows: TGTGCCAGCGACAGGGGGCGAAATTTTCTACGTTCACCCCTCCACTTT. Its protein product is CASDRGRNFLRSPLHF.

The genes are TRBV29-1 and TRBJ2-3; 7 nucleotides line up with TRBD2. The ends lost 4 bases at V and 6 bases at J; junction bases unmatched: 7. The CDR3 length is 13 residues. Germline assignment: CDR1 SQVTM and CDR2 ANQGSEA. As DNA, the CDR3 is TGCAGCGTTGGTCTAGCGGTAGGGGATACGCAGTATTTT. Translated: CSVGLAVGDTQYF.

The V gene is TRBV9, the J gene TRBJ2-1; TRBD1 aligns across 9 bases. This CDR3 contains 16 residues. Germline V gene data show CDR1 as SGDLS and CDR2 as YYNGEE. With V trimmed by 3 bases and J by 7 bases, 11 bases remained unmatched. This CDR3 reads CASSDLQGAAGNEQFF. CDR3 nucleotide sequence: TGTGCCAGCAGCGACCTACAGGGGGCGGCTGGGAATGAGCAGTTCTTC.

This clone was counted a single time. The CDR3 DNA reads as TGTGCCAGCAGTTTCCCCGGGACAGCTAACTATGGCTACACCTTC. Translated, it gives CASSFPGTANYGYTF. This chain connects TRBV25-1 to TRBJ1-2; 7 bases are shared with TRBD1. The length of the CDR3 is 15 residues. J was trimmed by 0 bases and V by 5 bases; bases with no gene match: 6. Germline CDR1 is MGHDK and CDR2 is SYGVNS.

This chain links TRBV6-6 with TRBJ1-1, with 7 bases fitting TRBD1. Germline CDR1 reads MNHNY; CDR2 reads SVGAGI (reference sequence). The ends lost 6 bases at V and 3 bases at J; junction bases unmatched: 10. There are 15 residues in the CDR3. The CDR3 loop is CASRLSTGMDTEAFF. CDR3 sequence (DNA): TGTGCCAGCAGACTATCGACAGGGATGGACACTGAAGCTTTCTTT.

CDR3 loop: CASSVRDNSPLHF. The CDR3 DNA follows: TGCGCCAGCAGTGTTCGGGATAATTCACCCCTCCACTTT. This sequence joins TRBV10-2 and TRBJ1-6, with D uncertain. This CDR3 comprises 13 residues. Trimming took off 4 bases at V and 5 bases at J, with 6 bases between the two ends. Germline CDR1 and CDR2: WSHSY and SAAADI.

The chain carries TRBV5-1 and TRBJ2-7, with 10 positions matching TRBD1. Germline values: CDR1 SGHRS, CDR2 YFSETQ. V lost 1 base, J lost 3 bases, and 4 bases stayed unmatched. This CDR3 is 15 amino acids long. The chain's CDR3 is CASSLPGTGDYEQYF. CDR3 DNA: TGCGCCAGCAGCTTGCCCGGGACAGGGGACTACGAGCAGTACTTC. Based on the CDR3 plus reference TRBV5-1 and TRBJ2-7, the full variable domain is KAGVTQTPRYLIKTRGQQVTLSCSPISGHRSVSWYQQTPGQGLQFLFEYFSETQRNKGNFPGRFSGRQFSNSRSEMNVSTLELGDSALYLCASSLPGTGDYEQYFGPGTRLTVT.

This clone was picked up a small number of times. The rearrangement joins TRBV30 to TRBJ1-2; 11 nucleotides line up with TRBD1. Germline V gene lookup returns CDR1 GTSNPN and CDR2 SVGIG (reference sequence). CDR3 length: 16 residues. Trimming removed 2 bases from V and 5 bases from J; junction bases left unmatched: 10. The CDR3 coding sequence is TGTGCCTGGAGTCTAAAGGGACAGGGGGGACCATATGGCTACACCTTC. Its translation is CAWSLKGQGGPYGYTF.